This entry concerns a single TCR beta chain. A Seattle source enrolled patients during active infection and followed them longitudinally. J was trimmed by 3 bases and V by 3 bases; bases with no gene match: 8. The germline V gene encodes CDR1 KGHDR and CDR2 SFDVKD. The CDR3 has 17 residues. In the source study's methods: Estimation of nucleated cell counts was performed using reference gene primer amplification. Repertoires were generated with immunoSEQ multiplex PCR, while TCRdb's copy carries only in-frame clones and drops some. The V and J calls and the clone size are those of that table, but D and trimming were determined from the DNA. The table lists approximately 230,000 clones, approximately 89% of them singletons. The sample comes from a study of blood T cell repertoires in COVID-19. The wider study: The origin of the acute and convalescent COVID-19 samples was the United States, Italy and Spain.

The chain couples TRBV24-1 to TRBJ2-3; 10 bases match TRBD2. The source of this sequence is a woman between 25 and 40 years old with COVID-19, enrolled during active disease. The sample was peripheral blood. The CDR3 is CATSDTSLAGRTDTQYF. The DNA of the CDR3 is TGTGCCACCAGTGATACCTCACTAGCGGGACGAACAGATACGCAGTATTTT.